The subject of this entry is one T cell receptor beta chain. Its antigen is still unknown. This entry comes from a study of response to subunit inactivated influenza vaccine. Findings of the study overall: Authors suggested each seasonal influenza vaccination recruits few new T cells.

This CDR3 has 16 residues. Per the germline V gene, CDR1 is KGHDR and CDR2 is SFDVKD. V gave up 3 bases and J gave up 5 bases, with 18 bases separating them. In TCRdb, the RT-PCR reads were re-called with MiXCR into one record per CDR3 protein. This sample has 650,000 to 800,000 distinct CDR3 sequences, with approximately 18% found just once. The chain links TRBV24-1 to TRBJ2-5; TRBD1 might be the D (5 bases). Sequenced here: PBMCs from blood, sampled less than 6 days after vaccination. The clonotype was recovered from a man in his fifties or sixties who received an inactivated influenza vaccine. The CDR3 spells CATSDEDIGRAETQYF. CDR3 DNA sequence: TGTGCCACCAGTGATGAGGACATCGGCCGGGCGGAGACCCAGTACTTC.